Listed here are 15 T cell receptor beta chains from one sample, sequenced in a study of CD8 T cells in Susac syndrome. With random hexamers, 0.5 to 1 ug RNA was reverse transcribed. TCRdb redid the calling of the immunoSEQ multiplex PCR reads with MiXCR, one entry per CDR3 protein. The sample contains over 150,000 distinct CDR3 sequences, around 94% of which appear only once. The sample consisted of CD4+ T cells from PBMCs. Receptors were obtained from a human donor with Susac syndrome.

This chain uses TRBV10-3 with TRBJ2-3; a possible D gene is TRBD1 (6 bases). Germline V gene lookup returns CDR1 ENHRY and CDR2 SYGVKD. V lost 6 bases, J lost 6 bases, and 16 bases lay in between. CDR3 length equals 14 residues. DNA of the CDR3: TGTGCCATCAGCCCTCAGGGGAAACAGGATACGCAGTATTTT. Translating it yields CAISPQGKQDTQYF.

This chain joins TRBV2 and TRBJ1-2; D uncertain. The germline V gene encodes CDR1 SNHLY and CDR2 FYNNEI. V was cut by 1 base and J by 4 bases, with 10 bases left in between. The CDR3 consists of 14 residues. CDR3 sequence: CASSEVSSSYGYTF. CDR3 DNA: TGTGCCAGCAGTGAAGTTAGCTCCTCCTATGGCTACACCTTC.

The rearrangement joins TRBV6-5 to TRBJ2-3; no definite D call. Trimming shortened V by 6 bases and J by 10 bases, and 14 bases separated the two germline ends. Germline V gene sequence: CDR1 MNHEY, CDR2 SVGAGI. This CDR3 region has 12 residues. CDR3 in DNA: TGTGCCAGCAGAACCTCGGAGAATTCGCAGTATTTT. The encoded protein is CASRTSENSQYF.

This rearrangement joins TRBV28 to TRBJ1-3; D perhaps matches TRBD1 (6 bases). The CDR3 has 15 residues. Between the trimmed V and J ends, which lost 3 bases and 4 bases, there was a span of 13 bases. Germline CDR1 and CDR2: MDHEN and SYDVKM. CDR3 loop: CASSFRGQTGNTIYF. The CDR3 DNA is TGTGCCAGCAGTTTTCGGGGGCAAACAGGAAACACCATATATTTT.

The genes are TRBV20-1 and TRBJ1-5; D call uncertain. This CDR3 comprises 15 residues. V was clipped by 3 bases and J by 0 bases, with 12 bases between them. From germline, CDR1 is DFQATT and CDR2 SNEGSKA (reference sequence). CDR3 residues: CSASVGLYSNQPQHF. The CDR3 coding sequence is TGCAGTGCTAGCGTTGGGTTATATAGCAATCAGCCCCAGCATTTT.

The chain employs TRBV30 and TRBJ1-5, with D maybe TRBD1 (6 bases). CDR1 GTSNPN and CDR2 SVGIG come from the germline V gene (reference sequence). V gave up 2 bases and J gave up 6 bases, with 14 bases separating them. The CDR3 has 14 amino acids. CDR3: CAWSLNRERQPQHF. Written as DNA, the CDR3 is TGTGCCTGGAGTTTGAACAGGGAGCGTCAGCCCCAGCATTTT.

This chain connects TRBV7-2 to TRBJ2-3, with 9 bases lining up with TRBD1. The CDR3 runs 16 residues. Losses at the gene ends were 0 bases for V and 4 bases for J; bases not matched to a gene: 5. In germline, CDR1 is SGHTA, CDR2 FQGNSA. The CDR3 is CASSLAGTGSPDTQYF. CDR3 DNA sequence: TGTGCCAGCAGCTTAGCAGGGACAGGGTCTCCAGATACGCAGTATTTT.

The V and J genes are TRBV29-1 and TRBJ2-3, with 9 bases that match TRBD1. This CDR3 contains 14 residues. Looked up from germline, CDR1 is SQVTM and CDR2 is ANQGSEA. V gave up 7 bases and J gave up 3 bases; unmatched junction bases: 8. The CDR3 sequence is CSAVGQGATDTQYF. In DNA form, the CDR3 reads TGCAGCGCGGTGGGACAGGGAGCTACAGATACGCAGTATTTT.

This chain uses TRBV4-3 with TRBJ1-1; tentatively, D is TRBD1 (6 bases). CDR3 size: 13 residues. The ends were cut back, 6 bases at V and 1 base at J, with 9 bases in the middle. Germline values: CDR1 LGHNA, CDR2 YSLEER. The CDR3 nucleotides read TGCGCCAGCAGAAAACAGGGGAACACTGAAGCTTTCTTT. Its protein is CASRKQGNTEAFF.

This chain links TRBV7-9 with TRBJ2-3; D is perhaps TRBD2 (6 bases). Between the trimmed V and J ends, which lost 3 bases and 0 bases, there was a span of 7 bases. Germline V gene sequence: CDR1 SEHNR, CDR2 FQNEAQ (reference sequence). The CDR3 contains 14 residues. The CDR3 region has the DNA TGTGCCAGCAGCTTCGGGACTAGCACAGATACGCAGTATTTT. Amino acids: CASSFGTSTDTQYF.

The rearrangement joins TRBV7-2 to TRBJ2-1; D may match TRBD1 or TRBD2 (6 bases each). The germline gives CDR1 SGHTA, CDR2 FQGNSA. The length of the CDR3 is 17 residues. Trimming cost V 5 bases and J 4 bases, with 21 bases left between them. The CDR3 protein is CASSPQKGGRRYNEQFF. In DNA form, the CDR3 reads TGTGCCAGCAGCCCACAAAAAGGGGGGCGACGGTACAATGAGCAGTTCTTC.

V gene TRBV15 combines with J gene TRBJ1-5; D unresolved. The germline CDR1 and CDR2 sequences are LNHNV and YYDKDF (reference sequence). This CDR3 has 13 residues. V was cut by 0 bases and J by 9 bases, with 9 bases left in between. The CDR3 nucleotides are TGTGCCACCAGCAGAGATTTTGAGGGGCCCCAGCATTTT. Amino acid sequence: CATSRDFEGPQHF.

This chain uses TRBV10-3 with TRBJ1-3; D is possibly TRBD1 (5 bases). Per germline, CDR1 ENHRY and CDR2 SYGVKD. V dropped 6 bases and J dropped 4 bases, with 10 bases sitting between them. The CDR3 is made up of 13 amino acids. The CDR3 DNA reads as TGTGCCATCAGGTCTCAGGGAGGAAACACCATATATTTT. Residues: CAIRSQGGNTIYF.

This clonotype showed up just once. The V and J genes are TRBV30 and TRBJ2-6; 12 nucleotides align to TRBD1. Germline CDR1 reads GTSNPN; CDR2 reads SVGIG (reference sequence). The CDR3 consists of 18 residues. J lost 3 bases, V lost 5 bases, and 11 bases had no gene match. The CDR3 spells CAWRLRGQGAGGANVLTF. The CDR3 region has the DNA TGTGCCTGGCGGTTGAGGGGACAGGGGGCTGGTGGGGCCAACGTCCTGACTTTC.

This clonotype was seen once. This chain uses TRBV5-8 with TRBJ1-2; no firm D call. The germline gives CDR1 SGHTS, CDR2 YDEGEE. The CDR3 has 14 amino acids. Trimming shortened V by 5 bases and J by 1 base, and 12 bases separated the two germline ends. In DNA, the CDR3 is TGTGCCAGCAGACGCGGATTACTTAACTATGGCTACACCTTC. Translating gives CASRRGLLNYGYTF. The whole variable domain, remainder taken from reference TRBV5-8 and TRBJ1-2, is EAGVTQSPTHLIKTRGQQATLRCSPISGHTSVYWYQQALGLGLQFLLWYDEGEERNRGNFPPRFSGRQFPNYSSELNVNALELEDSALYLCASRRGLLNYGYTFGSGTRLTVV.